Described below is a single T cell receptor (beta chain) sequence and its context. Its cognate antigen is unknown. This record belongs to a study of CD8 T cells in Susac syndrome. Study information: Within the sequenced group of Susac syndrome patients, roughly 6 showed active disease and 8 or 9 were in remission. The study's findings and limits: A handful of Susac-specific public clones appeared in CD8+ TEMRA repertoires, and 15 to 20 in total CD8+ repertoires. The authors acknowledged that their TCR sequencing and HLA analysis involved a relatively small number of individuals.

The RNA input was about 0.5 to 1 ug, and it was reverse transcribed with random hexamers. TCR beta CDR3 was amplified by immunoSEQ multiplex PCR. This amplification extended across 54 Vbeta and 13 Jbeta segments. TCRdb called the immunoSEQ multiplex PCR reads again in MiXCR, with one record for every CDR3 protein. Altogether 85,000 to 130,000 distinct CDR3 sequences are present, roughly 94% being singletons, with the ten largest covering about 0.41%. The specimen was CD8+ T cells from PBMCs. This TCR was sampled from a human donor with Susac syndrome.

CDR3 sequence: CASSSAYPTGEQYF. In DNA, the CDR3 is TGTGCCAGCAGCTCCGCCTATCCGACGGGAGAGCAGTACTTC. The gene calls are TRBV7-9 and TRBJ2-7, with D maybe TRBD2 (5 bases). V lost 4 bases, J lost 7 bases, and 17 bases lay in between. The CDR3 runs to 14 residues. Per the germline V gene, CDR1 is SEHNR and CDR2 is FQNEAQ (reference sequence).